The 3 T cell receptor beta chains below were found in one sample sequenced in a study of T cells in localized non-small cell lung cancer. Sequencing was performed with immunoSEQ multiplex PCR; in TCRdb, only in-frame clones are kept and a portion is missing. The data show around 50,000 clones, with just over 85% seen just once and approximately 20% held by the top ten. Sequencing was performed on peripheral blood, taken before any cancer treatment. The receptor source for this set is a male donor aged 60 or older with stage III squamous cell lung carcinoma.

This clone was seen once. V gene TRBV11-3 combines with J gene TRBJ2-2; D remains unclear. Germline V gives CDR1 SGHNT, CDR2 YENEEA. Trimming cost V 4 bases and J 6 bases, with 9 bases left between them. The CDR3 length is 13 residues. CDR3 sequence: CASSSTFSGELFF. CDR3 coding DNA: TGTGCCAGCAGCTCAACTTTCTCCGGGGAGCTGTTTTTT.

The chain recombines TRBV19 with TRBJ1-3; maybe TRBD1 (5 bases). There are 13 residues in the CDR3. Trimming removed 10 bases from V and 3 bases from J, with 13 bases in between. Germline V gene lookup returns CDR1 LNHDA and CDR2 SQIVND (reference sequence). In DNA, the CDR3 is TGTGCCATCCGACCAGGGTATGGAAACACCATATATTTT. This codes for CAIRPGYGNTIYF.

This clone showed up many times. The V call is TRBV2, the J call TRBJ2-1; 10 bases match TRBD2. The CDR3 has 15 amino acids. With V trimmed by 2 bases and J by 7 bases, 5 bases remained unmatched. Germline assignment: CDR1 SNHLY and CDR2 FYNNEI. The CDR3 protein is CASSEPLAGVNEQFF. CDR3 DNA sequence: TGTGCCAGCAGTGAACCGCTAGCGGGAGTGAATGAGCAGTTCTTC.